The next 19 T cell receptor beta chains were all read from a single sample in a study of cytomegalovirus exposure and HLA in healthy donors. The PCR used 60 Vbeta and 13 Jbeta primers. The protocol was immunoSEQ multiplex PCR, while the TCRdb copy is restricted to in-frame clones and leaves out a portion. The sample carries about 160,000 clones, roughly three quarters recorded once. Input material: PBMCs. All receptors derive from a man aged 55 to 70 in good health and CMV-seronegative.

The chain couples TRBV7-2 to TRBJ1-2; TRBD1 matches at 8 bases. Unmatched junction bases numbered 12, after V lost 4 bases and J lost 8 bases. CDR1 is SGHTA and CDR2 is FQGNSA in the germline V gene. This CDR3 has 15 residues. The CDR3 is CASSYPQGGVNGYTF. The DNA of the CDR3 is TGTGCCAGCAGCTACCCACAGGGGGGAGTTAACGGCTACACCTTC.

On this clone itself: One junction end disagrees with the germline gene, perhaps due to a read error. V gene TRBV7-9 combines with J gene TRBJ2-5; 12 bases match TRBD2. CDR1 and CDR2 (germline): SEHNR, FQNEAQ (reference sequence). The CDR3 covers 18 residues. The CDR3, as DNA: TGTTCCAGCAGCAGCCGACTAGCGGGGGCCAGGGGCCAAGAGACCCAGTACTTC. It specifies CSSSSRLAGARGQETQYF.

The chain uses TRBV11-3 and TRBJ2-1; the match to TRBD2 covers 10 bases. Germline loops: CDR1 SGHNT, CDR2 YENEEA. The V gene end was trimmed by 0 bases and the J gene end by 8 bases; junction bases not matched to a gene: 1. The CDR3 has 14 residues. The CDR3 is CASSLDGTSDEQFF. The CDR3 DNA is TGTGCCAGCAGCTTAGATGGGACTAGCGATGAGCAGTTCTTC. Complete variable domain (other parts from reference TRBV11-3 and TRBJ2-1): EAGVVQSPRYKIIEKKQPVAFWCNPISGHNTLYWYLQNLGQGPELLIRYENEEAVDDSQLPKDRFSAERLKGVDSTLKIQPAELGDSAVYLCASSLDGTSDEQFFGPGTRLTVL.

This rearrangement joins TRBV6-1 to TRBJ2-7; 9 nucleotides match TRBD1. The CDR3 is made up of 13 amino acids. V lost 6 bases to trimming and J lost 3 bases; unmatched junction nucleotides: 3. Germline loops: CDR1 MNHNS, CDR2 SASEGT. The DNA for the CDR3 is TGTGCCAGCAGGATGACAGGGGGCTACGAGCAGTACTTC. As protein: CASRMTGGYEQYF.

This clone was picked up a small number of times. The rearrangement uses TRBV2 and TRBJ2-3; 9 bases fit TRBD2. Germline trimming cut 7 bases from V and 8 bases from J; bases unmatched to any gene: 16. Germline CDR1 is SNHLY and CDR2 is FYNNEI. The CDR3 contains 16 residues. Here the CDR3 reads CASTNSGRDGLGTQYF. Written as DNA, the CDR3 is TGTGCCAGCACTAATAGCGGGAGAGACGGCCTGGGTACGCAGTATTTT.

The chain links TRBV28 to TRBJ2-5, with 8 bases identical to TRBD1. The V gene's germline CDR1 is MDHEN and CDR2 SYDVKM. The J segment lost 5 bases and the V segment lost 9 bases, leaving 5 bases of the junction unmatched. The CDR3 consists of 12 residues. Written as DNA, the CDR3 is TGTGCCAGTAACCGGGACAGGGAGACCCAGTACTTC. This gives the protein CASNRDRETQYF.

The chain carries TRBV7-2 and TRBJ2-7, with 11 bases lining up with TRBD2. The trim removed 0 bases at V and 7 bases at J, leaving 5 bases unmatched. The germline CDR1 and CDR2 sequences are SGHTA and FQGNSA. CDR3 length equals 15 residues. DNA of the CDR3: TGTGCCAGCAGCTTAGCATTAGCGGGGGGGCAGGAGCAGTACTTC. This gives the protein CASSLALAGGQEQYF.

This chain connects TRBV9 to TRBJ2-7; 9 nucleotides align to TRBD1. This CDR3 has 15 residues. From germline, CDR1 is SGDLS and CDR2 YYNGEE. V shed 4 bases, J shed 4 bases, and the junction held 9 bases outside the gene matches. Written as DNA, the CDR3 is TGTGCCAGCAGCCCCGGGACAGGGTATAGGTACGAGCAGTACTTC. It yields the protein CASSPGTGYRYEQYF.

This chain links TRBV29-1 with TRBJ1-1, with D possibly being TRBD1 (5 bases). CDR3 length equals 13 residues. V was clipped by 6 bases and J by 3 bases, with 14 bases between them. Germline CDR1 and CDR2: SQVTM and ANQGSEA. CDR3 region: CSVEKTGDTEAFF. In DNA form, the CDR3 reads TGCAGCGTCGAAAAAACGGGGGACACTGAAGCTTTCTTT.

The sample holds a few counts of this clone. The chain has TRBV4-2 and TRBJ2-3; 12 nucleotides align to TRBD2. Germline V gene lookup returns CDR1 LGHNA and CDR2 YNFKEQ. Trimming cost V 0 bases and J 4 bases; bases outside gene matches: 2. This CDR3 has 16 amino acids. The CDR3 nucleotides are TGTGCCAGCAGCCAAGATCTAGCGGGGGGGGCAGATACGCAGTATTTT. Translation: CASSQDLAGGADTQYF.

This clone was seen a handful of times. This sequence joins TRBV2 and TRBJ2-3; D not resolved. This CDR3 spans 11 amino acids. V was pared by 2 bases and J by 14 bases, with 11 bases between. The germline gives CDR1 SNHLY, CDR2 FYNNEI. As DNA, the CDR3 is TGTGCCAGCAGTGAAAGACAAGTAGGGTATTTT. Encoded protein: CASSERQVGYF.

The V and J genes are TRBV11-2 and TRBJ2-3; 7 bases match TRBD1. Germline CDR1 and CDR2: SGHAT and FQNNGV. This CDR3 is built from 15 residues. The ends lost 1 base at V and 3 bases at J; junction bases unmatched: 4. The CDR3 bases are TGTGCCAGCAGCTTAGGGACAGGTTATACAGATACGCAGTATTTT. This sequence encodes CASSLGTGYTDTQYF.

The chain joins TRBV5-1 to TRBJ1-6; 7 bases are shared with TRBD1. The CDR3 covers 14 residues. Trimming at V came to 3 bases and at J to 12 bases, leaving 9 bases not matched to a gene. CDR1 is SGHRS and CDR2 is YFSETQ in the germline V gene. CDR3 nucleotide sequence: TGCGCCAGCAGCTCGATTGGACAGGAAATACCCCTCCACTTT. Translation: CASSSIGQEIPLHF.

This clone has only a few counts. The CDR3 DNA reads TGCGCCAGCAGACGAATACAGGGGGAGTCGTCGGAAGCTTTCTTT. Translating it yields CASRRIQGESSEAFF. This chain joins TRBV5-1 and TRBJ1-1; 8 bases fit TRBD1. V lost 5 bases and J lost 8; bases outside the gene matches: 14. CDR3 length: 15 residues. Germline CDR1 and CDR2: SGHRS and YFSETQ.

The sample holds one count of this clone. The chain combines TRBV7-2 with TRBJ2-7; 8 bases are shared with TRBD1. This CDR3 region has 14 residues. The trim removed 6 bases at V and 3 bases at J, leaving 7 bases unmatched. Per germline, CDR1 SGHTA and CDR2 FQGNSA. The CDR3, as DNA: TGTGCCAGCAGTCTACCGGGACAGGTCTACGAGCAGTACTTC. As protein: CASSLPGQVYEQYF.

The chain joins TRBV10-3 to TRBJ2-7; 7 bases match TRBD2. V lost 5 bases, J lost 3 bases, and 1 base stayed unmatched. The CDR3 extends over 12 amino acids. Germline assignment: CDR1 ENHRY and CDR2 SYGVKD. The CDR3 reads CAISSGDYEQYF. CDR3 DNA: TGTGCCATCAGTAGCGGGGACTACGAGCAGTACTTC.

This clone came up once. The chain recombines TRBV18 with TRBJ2-5, with TRBD2 as a possible D gene (5 bases). The CDR3 sequence is 14 residues long. Per the germline V gene, CDR1 is KGHSH and CDR2 is LQKENI. The ends were cut back, 2 bases at V and 0 bases at J, with 7 bases in the middle. CDR3 in DNA: TGTGCCAGCTCACCATCGGACTACCAAGAGACCCAGTACTTC. This encodes CASSPSDYQETQYF.

The rearrangement links TRBV6-1 to TRBJ2-7, with D maybe TRBD2 (7 bases). The germline gives CDR1 MNHNS, CDR2 SASEGT. This CDR3 contains 14 residues. Trimming stripped 5 bases from V and 3 bases from J, with 14 bases between. The chain's CDR3 is CASSWEGGNYEQYF. Written as DNA, the CDR3 is TGTGCCAGCAGTTGGGAGGGGGGCAACTACGAGCAGTACTTC.

The chain employs TRBV7-9 and TRBJ2-1; 10 nucleotides match TRBD2. CDR1 SEHNR and CDR2 FQNEAQ come from the germline V gene (reference sequence). There are 18 residues in the CDR3. Losses at the gene ends were 1 base for V and 7 bases for J; bases not matched to a gene: 13. CDR3 in DNA: TGTGCCAGCAGCTTAGATCGGAGCGGGGGGGCCGGGCTAAATGAGCAGTTCTTC. As protein: CASSLDRSGGAGLNEQFF. Drawing the rest from reference TRBV7-9 and TRBJ2-1, the complete variable domain is DTGVSQNPRHKITKRGQNVTFRCDPISEHNRLYWYRQTLGQGPEFLTYFQNEAQLEKSRLLSDRFSAERPKGSFSTLEIQRTEQGDSAMYLCASSLDRSGGAGLNEQFFGPGTRLTVL.